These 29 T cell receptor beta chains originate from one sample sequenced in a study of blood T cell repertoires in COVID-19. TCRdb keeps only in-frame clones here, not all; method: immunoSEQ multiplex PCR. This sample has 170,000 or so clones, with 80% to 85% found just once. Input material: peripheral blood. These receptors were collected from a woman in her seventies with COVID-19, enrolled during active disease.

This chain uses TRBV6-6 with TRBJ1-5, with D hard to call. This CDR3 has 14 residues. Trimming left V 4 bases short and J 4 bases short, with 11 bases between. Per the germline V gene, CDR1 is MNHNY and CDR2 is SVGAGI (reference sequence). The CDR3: CASSWALRNQPQHF. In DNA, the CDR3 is TGTGCCAGCAGTTGGGCCCTTAGAAATCAGCCCCAGCATTTT.

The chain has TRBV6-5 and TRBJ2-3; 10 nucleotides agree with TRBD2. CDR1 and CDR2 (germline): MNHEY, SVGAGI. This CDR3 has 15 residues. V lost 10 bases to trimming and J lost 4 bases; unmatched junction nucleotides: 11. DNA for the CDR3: TGTGCCACCCTCCTGGCTAGCGGGAGCGCAGATACGCAGTATTTT. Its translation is CATLLASGSADTQYF.

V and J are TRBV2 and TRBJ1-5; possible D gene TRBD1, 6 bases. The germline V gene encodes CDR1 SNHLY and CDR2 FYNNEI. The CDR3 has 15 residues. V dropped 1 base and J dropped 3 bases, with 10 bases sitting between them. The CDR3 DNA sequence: TGTGCCAGCAGTGAAGAACAGGGCTTCAATCAGCCCCAGCATTTT. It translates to CASSEEQGFNQPQHF.

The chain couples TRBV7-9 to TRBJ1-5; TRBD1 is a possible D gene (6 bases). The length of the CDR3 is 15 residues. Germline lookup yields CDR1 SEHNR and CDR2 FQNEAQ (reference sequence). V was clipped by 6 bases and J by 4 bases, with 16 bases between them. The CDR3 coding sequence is TGTGCCAGCAGTGCGCAAGGACAGTCTAATCAGCCCCAGCATTTT. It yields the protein CASSAQGQSNQPQHF.

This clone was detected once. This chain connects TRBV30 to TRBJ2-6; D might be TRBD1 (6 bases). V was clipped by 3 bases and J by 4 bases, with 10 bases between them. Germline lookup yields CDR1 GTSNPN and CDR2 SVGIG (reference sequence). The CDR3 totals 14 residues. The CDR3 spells CAWSQGTGANVLTF. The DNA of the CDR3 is TGTGCCTGGAGCCAGGGGACCGGGGCCAACGTCCTGACTTTC.

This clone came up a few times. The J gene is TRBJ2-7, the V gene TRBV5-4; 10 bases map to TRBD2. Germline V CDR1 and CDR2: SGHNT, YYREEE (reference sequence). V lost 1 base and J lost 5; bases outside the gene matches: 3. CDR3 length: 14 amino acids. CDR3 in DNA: TGTGCCAGCAGCTTGAAGCGGGAGGGTCACGAGCAGTACTTC. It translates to CASSLKREGHEQYF.

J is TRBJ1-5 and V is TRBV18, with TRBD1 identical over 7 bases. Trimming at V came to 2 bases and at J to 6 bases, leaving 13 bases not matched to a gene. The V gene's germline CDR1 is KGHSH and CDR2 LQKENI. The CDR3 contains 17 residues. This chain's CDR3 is CASSPTSTGKGGQPQHF. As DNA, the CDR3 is TGTGCCAGCTCACCAACTTCGACAGGGAAAGGGGGTCAGCCCCAGCATTTT.

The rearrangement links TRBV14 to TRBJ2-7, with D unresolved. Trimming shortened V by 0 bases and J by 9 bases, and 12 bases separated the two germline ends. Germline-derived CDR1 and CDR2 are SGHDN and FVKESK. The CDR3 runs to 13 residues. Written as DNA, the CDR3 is TGTGCCAGCAGCCAAGATCGAATGACATTGCAGTACTTC. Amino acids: CASSQDRMTLQYF. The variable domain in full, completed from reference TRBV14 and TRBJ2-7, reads EAGVTQFPSHSVIEKGQTVTLRCDPISGHDNLYWYRRVMGKEIKFLLHFVKESKQDESGMPNNRFLAERTGGTYSTLKVQPAELEDSGVYFCASSQDRMTLQYFGPGTRLTVT.

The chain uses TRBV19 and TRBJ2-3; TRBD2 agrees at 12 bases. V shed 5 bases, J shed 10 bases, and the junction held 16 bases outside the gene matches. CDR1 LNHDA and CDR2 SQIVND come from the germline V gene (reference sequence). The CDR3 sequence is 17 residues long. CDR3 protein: CASSLQLAGGAGFAQYF. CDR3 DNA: TGTGCCAGTAGTCTGCAACTAGCGGGAGGAGCCGGGTTTGCGCAGTATTTT.

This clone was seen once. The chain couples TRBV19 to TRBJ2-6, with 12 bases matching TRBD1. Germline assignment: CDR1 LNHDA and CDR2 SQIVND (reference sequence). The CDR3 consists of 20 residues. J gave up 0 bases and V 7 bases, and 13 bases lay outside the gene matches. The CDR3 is CASTSWDRGQDSSGANVLTF. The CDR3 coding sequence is TGTGCCAGTACAAGCTGGGACAGGGGGCAAGACTCCTCTGGGGCCAACGTCCTGACTTTC.

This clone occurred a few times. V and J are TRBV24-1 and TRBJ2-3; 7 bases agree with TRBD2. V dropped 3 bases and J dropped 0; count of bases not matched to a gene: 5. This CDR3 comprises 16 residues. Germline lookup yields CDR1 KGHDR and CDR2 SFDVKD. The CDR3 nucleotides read TGTGCCACCAGTGATGTTGCGGGAGCGAGCACAGATACGCAGTATTTT. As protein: CATSDVAGASTDTQYF.

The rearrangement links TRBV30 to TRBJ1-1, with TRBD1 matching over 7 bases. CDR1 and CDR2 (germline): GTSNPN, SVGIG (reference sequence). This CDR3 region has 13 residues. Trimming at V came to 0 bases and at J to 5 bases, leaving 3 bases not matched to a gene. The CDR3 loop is CAWSVGTATEAFF. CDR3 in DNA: TGTGCCTGGAGTGTCGGGACAGCTACTGAAGCTTTCTTT.

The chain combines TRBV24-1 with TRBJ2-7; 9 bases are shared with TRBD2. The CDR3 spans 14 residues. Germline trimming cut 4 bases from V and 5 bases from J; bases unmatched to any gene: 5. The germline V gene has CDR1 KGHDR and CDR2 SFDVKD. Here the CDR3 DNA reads TGTGCCACCAGTGAACCGGGACTAGCCCACGAGCAGTACTTC. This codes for CATSEPGLAHEQYF.

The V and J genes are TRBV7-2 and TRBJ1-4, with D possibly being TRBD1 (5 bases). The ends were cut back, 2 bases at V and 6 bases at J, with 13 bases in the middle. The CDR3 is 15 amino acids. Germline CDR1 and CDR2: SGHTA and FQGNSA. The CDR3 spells CASSLSGGLHEKLFF. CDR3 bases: TGTGCCAGCAGCTTATCGGGGGGTCTGCATGAAAAACTGTTTTTT.

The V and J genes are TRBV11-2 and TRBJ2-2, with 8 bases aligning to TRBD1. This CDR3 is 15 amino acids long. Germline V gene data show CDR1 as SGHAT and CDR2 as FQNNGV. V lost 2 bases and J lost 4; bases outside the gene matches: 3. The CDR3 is CASSLQGAITGELFF. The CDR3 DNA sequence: TGTGCCAGCAGCTTACAGGGGGCAATCACCGGGGAGCTGTTTTTT.

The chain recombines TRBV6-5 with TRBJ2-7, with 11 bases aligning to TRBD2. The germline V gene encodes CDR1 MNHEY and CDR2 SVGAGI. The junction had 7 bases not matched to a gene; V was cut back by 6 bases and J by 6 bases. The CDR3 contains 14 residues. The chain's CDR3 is CASSVIAGGGEQYF. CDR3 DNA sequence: TGTGCCAGCAGCGTTATAGCGGGAGGGGGCGAGCAGTACTTC.

DNA for the CDR3: TGTGCCAGTAGTATGTGGAGCTCCTACAATGAGCAGTTCTTC. Translated: CASSMWSSYNEQFF. The rearrangement links TRBV19 to TRBJ2-1; D not certain. The germline CDR1 and CDR2 sequences are LNHDA and SQIVND (reference sequence). The CDR3 spans 14 residues. Trimming removed 3 bases at V and 0 bases at J, with 6 bases between.

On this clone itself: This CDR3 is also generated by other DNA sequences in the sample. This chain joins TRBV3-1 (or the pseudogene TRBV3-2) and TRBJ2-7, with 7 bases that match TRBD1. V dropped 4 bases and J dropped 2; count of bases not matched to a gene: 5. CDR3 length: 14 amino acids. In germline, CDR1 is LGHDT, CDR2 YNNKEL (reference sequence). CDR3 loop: CASSRTGGTYEQYF. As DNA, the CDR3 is TGTGCCAGCAGCCGGACAGGTGGGACCTACGAGCAGTACTTC.

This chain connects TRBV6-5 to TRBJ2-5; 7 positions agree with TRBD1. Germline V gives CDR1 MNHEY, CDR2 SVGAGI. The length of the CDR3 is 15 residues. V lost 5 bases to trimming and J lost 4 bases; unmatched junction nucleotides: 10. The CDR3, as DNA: TGTGCCAGCAGTATCCCGACAGGGTCGGGAGAGACCCAGTACTTC. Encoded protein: CASSIPTGSGETQYF.

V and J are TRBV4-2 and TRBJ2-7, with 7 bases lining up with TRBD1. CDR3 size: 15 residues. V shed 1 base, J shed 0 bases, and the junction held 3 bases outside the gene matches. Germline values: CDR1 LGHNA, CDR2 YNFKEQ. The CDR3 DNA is TGTGCCAGCAGCCAAGTTGACAGGGACTCCTACGAGCAGTACTTC. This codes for CASSQVDRDSYEQYF.

The chain's CDR3 is CASSSPDMNTEAFF. CDR3 coding DNA: TGCGCCAGCAGCTCGCCAGACATGAACACTGAAGCTTTCTTT. V and J are TRBV5-1 and TRBJ1-1; D is uncertain. V was pared by 3 bases and J by 0 bases, with 9 bases between. The germline gives CDR1 SGHRS, CDR2 YFSETQ. The CDR3 is made up of 14 amino acids.

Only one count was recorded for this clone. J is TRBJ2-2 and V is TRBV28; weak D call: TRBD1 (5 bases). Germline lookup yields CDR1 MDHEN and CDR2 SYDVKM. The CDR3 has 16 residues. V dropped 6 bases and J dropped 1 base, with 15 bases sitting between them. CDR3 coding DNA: TGTGCCAGCAGAGGATTCGGACACAAGAACACCGGGGAGCTGTTTTTT. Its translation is CASRGFGHKNTGELFF.

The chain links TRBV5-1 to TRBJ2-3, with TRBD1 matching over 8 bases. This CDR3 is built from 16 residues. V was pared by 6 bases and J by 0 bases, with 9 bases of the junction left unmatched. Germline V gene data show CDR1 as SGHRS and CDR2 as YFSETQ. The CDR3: CASTPLTGASTDTQYF. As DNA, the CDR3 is TGCGCCAGCACCCCTTTGACAGGGGCTAGCACAGATACGCAGTATTTT.

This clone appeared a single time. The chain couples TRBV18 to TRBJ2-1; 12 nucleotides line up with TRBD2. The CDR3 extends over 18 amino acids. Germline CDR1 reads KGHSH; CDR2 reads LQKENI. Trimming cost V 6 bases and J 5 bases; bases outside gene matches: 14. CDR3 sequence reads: CASSTAPLAGGLNNEQFF. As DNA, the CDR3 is TGTGCCAGCTCGACCGCCCCACTAGCGGGAGGTCTTAACAATGAGCAGTTCTTC. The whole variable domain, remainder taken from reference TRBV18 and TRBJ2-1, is NAGVMQNPRHLVRRRGQEARLRCSPMKGHSHVYWYRQLPEEGLKFMVYLQKENIIDESGMPKERFSAEFPKEGPSILRIQQVVRGDSAAYFCASSTAPLAGGLNNEQFFGPGTRLTVL.

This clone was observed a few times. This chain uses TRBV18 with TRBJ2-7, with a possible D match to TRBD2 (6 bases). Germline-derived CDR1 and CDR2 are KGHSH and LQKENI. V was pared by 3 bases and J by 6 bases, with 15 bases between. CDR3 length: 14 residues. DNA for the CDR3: TGTGCCAGCTCACCGACGGGAGTCGGAGGCGAGCAGTACTTC. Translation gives CASSPTGVGGEQYF.

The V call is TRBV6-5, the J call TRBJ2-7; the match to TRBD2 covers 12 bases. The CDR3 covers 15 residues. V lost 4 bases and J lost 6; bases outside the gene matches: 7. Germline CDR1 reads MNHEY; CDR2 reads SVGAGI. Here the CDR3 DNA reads TGTGCCAGCAGTTCTGTACTAGCGGGAGGCGGCGAGCAGTACTTC. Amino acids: CASSSVLAGGGEQYF.

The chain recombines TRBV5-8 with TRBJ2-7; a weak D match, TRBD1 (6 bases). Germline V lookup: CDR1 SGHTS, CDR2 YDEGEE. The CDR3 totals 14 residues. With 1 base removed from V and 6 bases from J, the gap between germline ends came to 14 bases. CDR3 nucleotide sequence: TGTGCCAGCAGCTTGAGGGACAATAGAGGCGAGCAGTACTTC. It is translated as CASSLRDNRGEQYF. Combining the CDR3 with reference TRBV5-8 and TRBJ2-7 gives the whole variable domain EAGVTQSPTHLIKTRGQQATLRCSPISGHTSVYWYQQALGLGLQFLLWYDEGEERNRGNFPPRFSGRQFPNYSSELNVNALELEDSALYLCASSLRDNRGEQYFGPGTRLTVT.

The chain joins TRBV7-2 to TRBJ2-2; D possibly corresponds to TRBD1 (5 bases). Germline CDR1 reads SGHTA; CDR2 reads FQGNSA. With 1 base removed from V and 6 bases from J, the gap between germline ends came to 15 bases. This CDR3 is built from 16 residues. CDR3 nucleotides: TGTGCCAGCAGCTTAGAGTGGGCGGTGGGGCCCGGGGAGCTGTTTTTT. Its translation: CASSLEWAVGPGELFF. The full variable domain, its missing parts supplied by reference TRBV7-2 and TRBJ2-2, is GAGVSQSPSNKVTEKGKDVELRCDPISGHTALYWYRQSLGQGLEFLIYFQGNSAPDKSGLPSDRFSAERTGGSVSTLTIQRTQQEDSAVYLCASSLEWAVGPGELFFGEGSRLTVL.

CDR3 region: CASSGGQGTNTEAFF. DNA for the CDR3: TGTGCCAGCAGCGGAGGACAGGGGACGAACACTGAAGCTTTCTTT. V usage is TRBV9 and J usage is TRBJ1-1; 9 bases are a match to TRBD1. V gave up 3 bases and J gave up 1 base; unmatched junction bases: 4. The CDR3 is 15 amino acids. The germline V gene has CDR1 SGDLS and CDR2 YYNGEE.